This T cell receptor (beta chain) originates from a study of blood T cell repertoires in COVID-19. Study in general: COVID-19 samples, acute and convalescent, were from the United States, Italy and Spain. Nucleic acid was either cDNA or gDNA, and it came from T cells, B-cell-depleted T cells, or PBMCs.

In the study's own analysis: Nucleated cell counts were estimated from reference gene primer amplification. The data were produced by immunoSEQ multiplex PCR, yet TCRdb's version contains in-frame clones alone and is incomplete. The V and J calls and clone size were taken over from that table, and D and trimming were inferred from the DNA. Counted here are 20,000 to 30,000 clones, 70% to 90% occurring once; the ten biggest clones make up about 3%. Germline V lookup: CDR1 SGHRS, CDR2 YFSETQ. The CDR3 totals 17 residues. V was trimmed by 2 bases and J by 5 bases, leaving 19 bases between them. This clone was detected once.

This sequence joins TRBV5-1 and TRBJ2-2; perhaps TRBD2 as D (5 bases). This TCR was recovered from a human donor in a cohort sampled during active COVID-19. The sequenced sample consisted of peripheral blood. The DNA of the CDR3 is TGCGCCAGCAGCTTCCCCCCCACTGGCGGAGGTACCGGGGAGCTGTTTTTT. The encoded protein is CASSFPPTGGGTGELFF.